The 32 T cell receptor beta chains below all came from one sample that was sequenced in a study of identical twins. TCRdb passed the 5' RACE reads through MiXCR, listing each CDR3 protein once. The data hold approximately 220,000 distinct CDR3 sequences, with roughly 7.5% observed a single time. These data also featured in a second study, about yellow fever vaccine responses in identical twins.

Source material: memory (CD45RO+) T cells sorted from blood. These receptors all stem from a young woman in good health.

This clonotype showed up just a few times. The chain joins TRBV2 to TRBJ2-3, with no clear D. The CDR3 runs 13 residues. The V gene's germline CDR1 is SNHLY and CDR2 FYNNEI. Trimming removed 4 bases from V and 2 bases from J, with 7 bases in between. The CDR3 nucleotides are TGTGCCAGCAGTGCGAGGAACACAGATACGCAGTATTTT. It encodes CASSARNTDTQYF.

This clonotype showed up just a few times. The germline gene is not matched at one end of the junction; a read error may be the cause. The rearrangement uses TRBV28 and TRBJ2-7, with 7 bases fitting TRBD1. The CDR3 runs 16 residues. Germline CDR1 reads MDHEN; CDR2 reads SYDVKM. The CDR3 nucleotides read TGTGCCAGCAGTTTGGGGCCGGGACAGCTCTCCCACGAGCAGTACTTC. Translation gives CASSLGPGQLSHEQYF. Full variable domain (outside the CDR3, taken from reference TRBV28 and TRBJ2-7): DVKVTQSSRYLVKRTGEKVFLECVQDMDHENMFWYRQDPGLGLRLIYFSYDVKMKEKGDIPEGYSVSREKKERFSLILESASTNQTSMYLCASSLGPGQLSHEQYFGPGTRLTVT.

There are a few counts of this clonotype. The chain employs TRBV6-1 and TRBJ2-3; D perhaps matches TRBD2 (6 bases). Germline values: CDR1 MNHNS, CDR2 SASEGT. Trimming stripped 11 bases from V and 6 bases from J, with 21 bases between. The CDR3 contains 14 residues. CDR3 sequence (DNA): TGTGCCGGCGCAAAGTCTAGCGTATCCGATACGCAGTATTTT. This translates into CAGAKSSVSDTQYF.

This chain links TRBV7-8 with TRBJ2-5; 10 bases fit TRBD1. The V gene's germline CDR1 is SGHVS and CDR2 FQNEAQ. The V and J ends lost 2 bases and 3 bases, in that order; junction bases with no gene match: 3. There are 15 residues in the CDR3. The CDR3 DNA follows: TGTGCCAGCAGCTTATACGGGACAGGGGAAGAGACCCAGTACTTC. Protein sequence: CASSLYGTGEETQYF.

At least ten counts were recorded for this clonotype. This chain connects TRBV7-2 to TRBJ2-5; TRBD1 matches at 11 bases. The CDR3 runs 17 residues. The V gene's germline CDR1 is SGHTA and CDR2 FQGNSA. V lost 3 bases, J lost 5 bases, and 11 bases stayed unmatched. This chain's CDR3 is CASSLGPGQGALETQYF. The CDR3 bases are TGTGCCAGCAGCTTGGGGCCTGGACAGGGGGCTCTTGAGACCCAGTACTTC.

This clonotype occurred many times. The rearrangement joins TRBV6-4 to TRBJ2-3; tentatively, D is TRBD2 (5 bases). The CDR3 covers 16 residues. Germline V CDR1 and CDR2: MRHNA, SNTAGT. V lost 2 bases and J lost 2, with 14 bases in between. The CDR3 protein is CASSDGSNSDTDTQYF. CDR3 DNA sequence: TGTGCCAGCAGTGACGGGAGTAATAGCGACACAGATACGCAGTATTTT.

This clonotype occurred a few times. The chain joins TRBV20-1 to TRBJ2-7; 7 nucleotides match TRBD2. Trimming removed 5 bases from V and 0 bases from J; junction bases left unmatched: 10. CDR1 DFQATT and CDR2 SNEGSKA come from the germline V gene (reference sequence). The CDR3 has 15 residues. CDR3 sequence (DNA): TGCAGTGCTCGGGAGGTAGCGGTTAGCTCCTACGAGCAGTACTTC. Protein sequence: CSAREVAVSSYEQYF.

This clonotype was observed once. A much more abundant neighbour one base away suggests this may be a read error. The CDR3 DNA sequence: TGTGCCAGCAGTGGGTCGGGCACCGGCTCCTACAAGCAGTACTTC. This sequence encodes CASSGSGTGSYKQYF. The rearrangement links TRBV12-3 or TRBV12-4 to TRBJ2-7; D gene unclear. The CDR3 contains 15 residues.

A few counts support this clonotype. This chain links TRBV6-5 with TRBJ2-2; 11 nucleotides align to TRBD2. Trimming cost V 6 bases and J 5 bases; bases outside gene matches: 5. Germline values: CDR1 MNHEY, CDR2 SVGAGI. The CDR3 is 15 amino acids. The CDR3 spells CASRLLAGVTGELFF. Here the CDR3 DNA reads TGTGCCAGCAGATTACTAGCGGGAGTGACCGGGGAGCTGTTTTTT.

About this clonotype: A much larger clone sits a single nucleotide away, making a read error possible. This chain joins TRBV2 and TRBJ2-6, with D unresolved. The CDR3 extends over 18 amino acids. CDR1 and CDR2 from the germline V gene are SNHLY and FYNNEI. The CDR3 region is CAISELGRSVAGANVLTF. The CDR3 DNA follows: TGTGCCATCAGTGAACTCGGACGGTCGGTAGCTGGGGCCAACGTCCTGACTTTC.

This clonotype was seen repeatedly, ten times or more. The J gene is TRBJ1-5, the V gene TRBV20-1; no definite D call. This CDR3 contains 15 residues. Per germline, CDR1 DFQATT and CDR2 SNEGSKA (reference sequence). The germline V and J ends were trimmed by 6 bases and 2 bases, with 17 bases remaining between them. This chain's CDR3 is CSAARAQAGNQPQHF. The DNA of the CDR3 is TGCAGTGCCGCCCGGGCCCAAGCCGGCAATCAGCCCCAGCATTTT.

This clonotype was seen at least ten times. Without the conserved terminal phenylalanine or tryptophan, this CDR3 likely stems from a read error. The limits of the CDR3 on the DNA are not certain, so only TCRdb's listed CDR3 is given. The V call is TRBV5-1, the J call TRBJ1-1. Inclusive of both ends, the CDR3 amounts to 8 amino acids. Germline CDR1 and CDR2: SGHRS and YFSETQ. The CDR3 sequence is CASSLGKL.

The table lists this clonotype with many counts. This CDR3 is CSVVWQGQETQYF. The CDR3 DNA is TGCAGCGTTGTGTGGCAGGGCCAAGAGACCCAGTACTTC. The rearrangement links TRBV29-1 to TRBJ2-5, with D possibly matching TRBD1 (5 bases). This CDR3 region has 13 residues. The germline gives CDR1 SQVTM, CDR2 ANQGSEA. Trimming removed 4 bases from V and 1 base from J, with 10 bases in between.

The chain recombines TRBV11-1 with TRBJ2-7; D ambiguous. CDR3 size: 13 residues. V lost 1 base to trimming and J lost 7 bases, with 11 bases between them. CDR1 is SGHAT and CDR2 is FQDESV in the germline V gene (reference sequence). The DNA for the CDR3 is TGTGCCAGCAGCTTAGGAGGTACCAGAGAGCAGTACTTC. Protein sequence: CASSLGGTREQYF. The entire variable domain, with the rest obtained from reference TRBV11-1 and TRBJ2-7, is as follows: EAEVAQSPRYKITEKSQAVAFWCDPISGHATLYWYRQILGQGPELLVQFQDESVVDDSQLPKDRFSAERLKGVDSTLKIQPAELGDSAMYLCASSLGGTREQYFGPGTRLTVT.

A few counts support this clonotype. V is TRBV11-1 and J is TRBJ2-3; weak D call: TRBD1 (8 bases). The germline V gene has CDR1 SGHAT and CDR2 FQDESV (reference sequence). This CDR3 has 18 amino acids. V was cut by 1 base and J by 5 bases, with 22 bases left in between. The CDR3 coding sequence is TGTGCCAGCAGCTTAGGAGACAGGGGACTAATCCGGGGAGATACGCAGTATTTT. Translated, it gives CASSLGDRGLIRGDTQYF. The variable domain in full, completed from reference TRBV11-1 and TRBJ2-3, reads EAEVAQSPRYKITEKSQAVAFWCDPISGHATLYWYRQILGQGPELLVQFQDESVVDDSQLPKDRFSAERLKGVDSTLKIQPAELGDSAMYLCASSLGDRGLIRGDTQYFGPGTRLTVL.

This clonotype was counted ten times or more. The chain couples TRBV12-3 or TRBV12-4 to TRBJ2-1; the match to TRBD2 covers 11 bases. This CDR3 is 15 amino acids long. J gave up 5 bases and V 3 bases, and 3 bases lay outside the gene matches. The CDR3 DNA sequence: TGTGCCAGCAGTTTTAGCGGGAGGGGGAACAATGAGCAGTTCTTC. Protein: CASSFSGRGNNEQFF.

This chain uses TRBV12-3 or TRBV12-4 with TRBJ2-3; perhaps TRBD2 as D (6 bases). CDR3 size: 13 residues. Between the trimmed V and J ends, which lost 6 bases and 9 bases, there was a span of 16 bases. This CDR3 reads CASSPNGGETQYF. The CDR3 region has the DNA TGTGCCAGCAGCCCGAACGGAGGGGAGACGCAGTATTTT.

V is TRBV12-3 or TRBV12-4 and J is TRBJ2-1, with TRBD2 as a possible D gene (5 bases). CDR3 length equals 14 residues. With 3 bases removed from V and 8 bases from J, the gap between germline ends came to 14 bases. DNA of the CDR3: TGTGCCAGCAGTTTGAGCGGACGGTCCTATGAGCAGTTCTTC. Protein: CASSLSGRSYEQFF.

There are many counts of this clonotype. The rearrangement links TRBV7-2 to TRBJ1-1; D is perhaps TRBD1 (6 bases). Germline lookup yields CDR1 SGHTA and CDR2 FQGNSA. The CDR3 totals 15 residues. V lost 1 base and J lost 4, with 13 bases in between. DNA for the CDR3: TGTGCCAGCAGCTTAGAGGGGGTTTTGGGCACTGAAGCTTTCTTT. The encoded protein is CASSLEGVLGTEAFF.

The chain employs TRBV9 and TRBJ1-3; D is ambiguous. Germline lookup yields CDR1 SGDLS and CDR2 YYNGEE. The CDR3 has 14 residues. The V gene lost 0 bases and the J gene lost 6 bases, with 10 bases spanning the gap. CDR3 coding DNA: TGTGCCAGCAGCGTAGGATCAGTAAAAAACACCATATATTTT. Protein product: CASSVGSVKNTIYF. The complete variable domain, with remaining parts taken from reference TRBV9 and TRBJ1-3, reads DSGVTQTPKHLITATGQRVTLRCSPRSGDLSVYWYQQSLDQGLQFLIQYYNGEERAKGNILERFSAQQFPDLHSELNLSSLELGDSALYFCASSVGSVKNTIYFGEGSWLTVV.

J is TRBJ1-1 and V is TRBV5-1; maybe TRBD1 (6 bases). The germline V gene encodes CDR1 SGHRS and CDR2 YFSETQ. The CDR3 loop spans 13 amino acids. V was pared by 4 bases and J by 6 bases, with 13 bases between. This CDR3 reads CASSTGASAEAFF. CDR3 nucleotide sequence: TGCGCCAGCAGCACGGGGGCCTCCGCTGAAGCTTTCTTT.

This clonotype was recorded many times. The V gene is TRBV6-1, the J gene TRBJ2-7, with 8 bases identical to TRBD2. Trimming took 6 bases from V and 0 from J; bases not matched to a gene: 7. The CDR3 has 15 residues. The germline V gene has CDR1 MNHNS and CDR2 SASEGT. CDR3 coding DNA: TGTGCCAGCAGCAGACTAGCGCAAAGCTCCTACGAGCAGTACTTC. This translates into CASSRLAQSSYEQYF.

This clonotype was counted at least ten times. The V gene is TRBV29-1, the J gene TRBJ2-2; possibly TRBD2 for D (6 bases). Germline V gene sequence: CDR1 SQVTM, CDR2 ANQGSEA. V dropped 3 bases and J dropped 6 bases, with 11 bases sitting between them. The CDR3 covers 13 residues. CDR3 region: CSVEPGVAGELFF. The CDR3, as DNA: TGCAGCGTTGAGCCGGGGGTCGCCGGGGAGCTGTTTTTT.

This clonotype has only a few counts. V gene TRBV9 combines with J gene TRBJ2-1, with 11 bases matching TRBD2. This CDR3 is 15 amino acids long. The germline V gene encodes CDR1 SGDLS and CDR2 YYNGEE. The J segment lost 8 bases and the V segment lost 0 bases, leaving 4 bases of the junction unmatched. The CDR3 loop is CASSVVAGGPHEQFF. As DNA, the CDR3 is TGTGCCAGCAGCGTAGTAGCGGGGGGGCCTCATGAGCAGTTCTTC.

This clonotype was counted between two and nine times. The V and J genes are TRBV5-6 and TRBJ1-2; D remains ambiguous. There are 14 residues in the CDR3. Germline assignment: CDR1 SGHDT and CDR2 YYEEEE. V was shortened by 0 bases and J by 4 bases, with 10 bases between the two germline ends. This CDR3 reads CASSLGQVPYGYTF. CDR3 DNA: TGTGCCAGCAGCTTGGGGCAGGTTCCCTATGGCTACACCTTC.

This clonotype was seen only a few times. V usage is TRBV12-3 or TRBV12-4 and J usage is TRBJ2-7, with D hard to call. V gave up 5 bases and J gave up 1 base, with 12 bases separating them. This CDR3 region has 14 residues. This chain's CDR3 is CASSRIDFSYEQYF. CDR3 nucleotides: TGTGCCAGCAGTAGGATCGACTTTTCCTACGAGCAGTACTTC.

Details on this clonotype: At one of its ends the junction is not consistent with the germline gene, which may arise from a read error. The chain combines TRBV28 with TRBJ2-3; D call uncertain. The CDR3 totals 14 residues. Germline CDR1 MDHEN, CDR2 SYDVKM. CDR3 sequence reads: CASSGAVGTDTQYF. For the CDR3, the DNA is TGTGCCAGCAGCGGAGCAGTCGGCACTGATACGCAGTATTTT.

V is TRBV4-2 and J is TRBJ2-3; no definite D call. Germline values: CDR1 LGHNA, CDR2 YNFKEQ. V was trimmed by 1 base and J by 0 bases, leaving 8 bases between them. The CDR3 spans 15 residues. The chain's CDR3 is CASSQGTTSTDTQYF. The CDR3 nucleotides are TGTGCCAGCAGCCAAGGGACCACTAGCACAGATACGCAGTATTTT.

This clonotype was observed at least ten times. The chain links TRBV5-1 to TRBJ1-1; 7 nucleotides align to TRBD1. V lost 5 bases and J lost 1; bases outside the gene matches: 2. This CDR3 has 13 amino acids. Germline V gives CDR1 SGHRS, CDR2 YFSETQ. The CDR3 loop reads CASRQGTNTEAFF. In DNA, the CDR3 is TGCGCCAGCAGACAGGGGACGAACACTGAAGCTTTCTTT.

V usage is TRBV11-1 and J usage is TRBJ2-6; TRBD1 might be the D (5 bases). Germline assignment: CDR1 SGHAT and CDR2 FQDESV (reference sequence). The CDR3 length is 20 residues. Trimming left V 2 bases short and J 0 bases short, with 20 bases between. CDR3 coding DNA: TGTGCCAGCAGCTTAAGTGGTACGCAGGGCTGGAGCTCTGGGGCCAACGTCCTGACTTTC. Residues: CASSLSGTQGWSSGANVLTF.

This clonotype has more than one count but fewer than ten. The genes are TRBV3-1 and TRBJ2-3, with TRBD2 matching over 8 bases. V was clipped by 4 bases and J by 3 bases; unmatched bases: 3. The CDR3 is 14 residues long. Germline values: CDR1 LGHDT, CDR2 YNNKEL (reference sequence). CDR3 amino acids: CASSRREGTDTQYF. CDR3 DNA: TGTGCCAGCAGCCGACGGGAGGGTACAGATACGCAGTATTTT.

This clonotype has more than one count but fewer than ten. The J gene is TRBJ2-7, the V gene TRBV4-2; D may be TRBD2 (6 bases). The CDR3 totals 14 residues. Germline values: CDR1 LGHNA, CDR2 YNFKEQ. Trimming pared 1 base from V and 0 bases from J, leaving 7 bases between. The chain's CDR3 is CASSQGGLSYEQYF. The CDR3 coding sequence is TGTGCCAGCAGCCAAGGGGGACTCTCCTACGAGCAGTACTTC.